This passage covers 26 T cell receptor beta chains from one sample sequenced in a study of blood T cell repertoires in COVID-19. Repertoires were generated with immunoSEQ multiplex PCR, while TCRdb's copy carries only in-frame clones and drops some. Of some 250,000 clones in the sample, over 75% are singletons; the top ten hold 1.5% to 2%. The sample comprised peripheral blood. These receptor sequences come from a man aged 25-45 years who had recovered from COVID-19.

The chain is built from TRBV9 and TRBJ2-2; 9 nucleotides agree with TRBD1. V lost 2 bases to trimming and J lost 4 bases; unmatched junction nucleotides: 6. From germline, CDR1 is SGDLS and CDR2 YYNGEE. This CDR3 region has 16 residues. CDR3 DNA: TGTGCCAGCAGCGTCCGGGACAGGGAGGGCACCGGGGAGCTGTTTTTT. Translating gives CASSVRDREGTGELFF. The full variable domain, rest sourced from reference TRBV9 and TRBJ2-2, is DSGVTQTPKHLITATGQRVTLRCSPRSGDLSVYWYQQSLDQGLQFLIQYYNGEERAKGNILERFSAQQFPDLHSELNLSSLELGDSALYFCASSVRDREGTGELFFGEGSRLTVL.

The rearrangement joins TRBV5-5 to TRBJ1-3; possibly TRBD1 for D (5 bases). This CDR3 has 15 residues. Trimming took off 0 bases at V and 4 bases at J, with 11 bases between the two ends. CDR1 is SGHKS, CDR2 YYEKEE, per germline (reference sequence). The CDR3 loop is CASSLEPRQGNTIYF. The CDR3 DNA follows: TGTGCCAGCAGCTTGGAGCCTAGACAGGGAAACACCATATATTTT.

This clone has a handful of counts. The chain combines TRBV15 with TRBJ2-1, with D perhaps matching TRBD1 (6 bases). V lost 0 bases and J 5 bases, leaving 11 bases between the germline ends. The CDR3 loop spans 15 amino acids. CDR1 is LNHNV, CDR2 YYDKDF, per germline (reference sequence). DNA of the CDR3: TGTGCCACCAGCAGAGATTTGGGGGCAGACAATGAGCAGTTCTTC. Protein sequence: CATSRDLGADNEQFF.

The chain links TRBV11-2 to TRBJ1-1; 7 nucleotides align to TRBD1. Germline V gene lookup returns CDR1 SGHAT and CDR2 FQNNGV. J gave up 8 bases and V 0 bases, and 3 bases lay outside the gene matches. The CDR3 is 13 amino acids. This chain's CDR3 is CASSLERGQEAFF. CDR3 coding DNA: TGTGCCAGCAGCTTAGAACGGGGACAGGAAGCTTTCTTT.

This clone came up once. The J gene is TRBJ2-5, the V gene TRBV4-2; D call uncertain. The CDR3 is 13 residues long. The V gene lost 4 bases and the J gene lost 4 bases, with 10 bases spanning the gap. Germline V gene sequence: CDR1 LGHNA, CDR2 YNFKEQ. CDR3 region: CASSLDTVETQYF. The CDR3 coding sequence is TGTGCCAGCAGCCTAGACACGGTAGAGACCCAGTACTTC.

This rearrangement joins TRBV6-2 or TRBV6-3 to TRBJ2-3; 7 bases fit TRBD1. Germline V gene lookup returns CDR1 MNHEY and CDR2 SVGEGT. Losses at the gene ends were 5 bases for V and 2 bases for J; bases not matched to a gene: 1. The CDR3 covers 13 residues. The CDR3 region has the DNA TGTGCCAGCAGTGACAGGGCCACAGATACGCAGTATTTT. Translating gives CASSDRATDTQYF.

This chain uses TRBV11-2 with TRBJ2-7; D may be TRBD2 (5 bases). Germline assignment: CDR1 SGHAT and CDR2 FQNNGV. The CDR3 has 13 amino acids. V was shortened by 0 bases and J by 6 bases, with 9 bases between the two germline ends. The CDR3 nucleotides are TGTGCCAGCAGCTTAGATCGGGCGGGCGAGCAGTACTTC. Protein: CASSLDRAGEQYF.

The J gene is TRBJ1-5, the V gene TRBV9, with D possibly being TRBD1 (5 bases). Germline V lookup: CDR1 SGDLS, CDR2 YYNGEE. CDR3 length equals 13 residues. The germline V and J ends were trimmed by 4 bases and 9 bases, with 14 bases remaining between them. The chain's CDR3 is CASSSRGGAPQHF. The CDR3 nucleotides are TGTGCCAGCAGCTCCCGGGGAGGGGCGCCCCAGCATTTT.

V is TRBV12-3 or TRBV12-4 and J is TRBJ1-2; 9 bases map to TRBD1. The CDR3 length is 13 residues. With 3 bases clipped from V and 6 bases from J, the junction kept 2 bases outside the gene matches. In DNA, the CDR3 is TGTGCCAGCAGTTTTGGACAGGGGAATGGCTACACCTTC. As protein: CASSFGQGNGYTF.

This clone has only a few counts. This chain uses TRBV6-5 with TRBJ2-3; 8 nucleotides agree with TRBD1. The CDR3 contains 14 residues. Germline V CDR1 and CDR2: MNHEY, SVGAGI. V shed 7 bases and J 4 bases; nucleotides not matched to a gene: 7. The chain's CDR3 is CASKAGTGADTQYF. CDR3 bases: TGTGCCAGCAAGGCCGGGACAGGAGCAGATACGCAGTATTTT.

This chain uses TRBV6-5 with TRBJ2-1; TRBD1 matches at 9 bases. The V gene's germline CDR1 is MNHEY and CDR2 SVGAGI. Germline trimming cut 4 bases from V and 2 bases from J; bases unmatched to any gene: 3. This CDR3 has 15 residues. The CDR3 DNA follows: TGTGCCAGCAGTTCCACAGGGGGCCCCTACAATGAGCAGTTCTTC. This gives the protein CASSSTGGPYNEQFF.

The gene calls are TRBV6-6 and TRBJ1-5; D perhaps matches TRBD1 (5 bases). This CDR3 contains 15 residues. CDR1 MNHNY and CDR2 SVGAGI come from the germline V gene (reference sequence). V dropped 3 bases and J dropped 4 bases, with 13 bases sitting between them. The CDR3: CASSYRDSENQPQHF. The CDR3 DNA sequence: TGTGCCAGCAGTTATCGTGACAGTGAAAATCAGCCCCAGCATTTT.

This clone has more than one count but fewer than ten. J is TRBJ1-6 and V is TRBV27, with TRBD1 matching over 7 bases. J gave up 7 bases and V 8 bases, and 8 bases lay outside the gene matches. CDR3 length: 14 residues. Germline-derived CDR1 and CDR2 are MNHEY and SMNVEV (reference sequence). The CDR3 nucleotides are TGTGCCAGCCAGCCCAACAGGGGAAATTCACCCCTCCACTTT. It specifies CASQPNRGNSPLHF.

The gene calls are TRBV2 and TRBJ2-2; possibly TRBD1 for D (6 bases). The CDR3 contains 15 residues. V gave up 8 bases and J gave up 3 bases, with 16 bases separating them. Germline lookup yields CDR1 SNHLY and CDR2 FYNNEI. The CDR3 nucleotides read TGTGCCAGCGGACGACAGGCTGGGGACACCGGGGAGCTGTTTTTT. It translates to CASGRQAGDTGELFF.

This clone was observed once. The chain couples TRBV4-1 to TRBJ2-7; 9 positions agree with TRBD1. The CDR3 extends over 16 amino acids. The V segment lost 4 bases and the J segment 6 bases; nucleotides outside the gene matches: 13. The germline gives CDR1 MGHRA, CDR2 YSYEKL. DNA of the CDR3: TGCGCCAGCAGCCCACGGACCGGGACAGGGCCTCTCGAGCAGTACTTC. Protein sequence: CASSPRTGTGPLEQYF.

CDR3 sequence: CASSLGRRGEEKLFF. In nucleotides, the CDR3 is TGTGCCAGCAGCTTAGGCCGCAGGGGCGAAGAAAAACTGTTTTTT. The V call is TRBV13, the J call TRBJ1-4; possibly TRBD1 for D (6 bases). V was shortened by 0 bases and J by 8 bases, with 13 bases between the two germline ends. This CDR3 region has 15 residues. Germline CDR1 and CDR2: PRHDT and FYEKMQ (reference sequence).

Note on this clone: Other nucleotide sequences in the sample specify the same CDR3. V usage is TRBV2 and J usage is TRBJ2-5; D is possibly TRBD2 (5 bases). The CDR3 totals 11 residues. CDR1 and CDR2 (germline): SNHLY, FYNNEI. V dropped 5 bases and J dropped 5 bases, with 6 bases sitting between them. The CDR3 region is CASSRGETQYF. In DNA form, the CDR3 reads TGTGCCAGCAGTCGAGGGGAGACCCAGTACTTC.

As to this clone: The sample has other DNA sequences that encode this CDR3 too. The CDR3 is CASSLGGANEKLFF. The CDR3 nucleotides are TGCGCCAGCTCCTTGGGGGGCGCTAATGAAAAACTGTTTTTT. The J gene is TRBJ1-4, the V gene TRBV5-1; D perhaps matches TRBD1 (6 bases). From germline, CDR1 is SGHRS and CDR2 YFSETQ. V gave up 7 bases and J gave up 3 bases, with 13 bases separating them. The CDR3 is 14 amino acids.

The chain uses TRBV7-9 and TRBJ1-6, with 10 bases aligning to TRBD1. The J segment lost 8 bases and the V segment lost 3 bases, leaving 4 bases of the junction unmatched. Germline V gene data show CDR1 as SEHNR and CDR2 as FQNEAQ (reference sequence). There are 15 residues in the CDR3. The CDR3 nucleotides are TGTGCCAGCAGCTTCCGGGGACAGGGGTATTCACCCCTCCACTTT. Translation gives CASSFRGQGYSPLHF.

There are a few counts of this clone. The V and J genes are TRBV6-5 and TRBJ1-2; D call uncertain. Germline-derived CDR1 and CDR2 are MNHEY and SVGAGI. CDR3 length equals 14 residues. Trimming stripped 6 bases from V and 8 bases from J, with 19 bases between. The CDR3 DNA follows: TGTGCCAGCAGATCTCCTGCCCCACTTAGCGGCTACACCTTC. It codes for CASRSPAPLSGYTF.

This rearrangement joins TRBV9 to TRBJ2-7; 14 bases map to TRBD2. The junction had 6 bases not matched to a gene; V was cut back by 0 bases and J by 1 base. Germline-derived CDR1 and CDR2 are SGDLS and YYNGEE. CDR3 length equals 18 residues. The DNA for the CDR3 is TGTGCCAGCAGCGTAGCTACGGGACTAGCGGGGGAGTCCTACGAGCAGTACTTC. Translated: CASSVATGLAGESYEQYF.

This sequence joins TRBV10-1 and TRBJ2-3; possible D gene TRBD2, 6 bases. CDR1 is WNHNN, CDR2 SYGVQD, per germline (reference sequence). The CDR3 covers 12 residues. Trimming cost V 6 bases and J 11 bases, with 15 bases left between them. CDR3 DNA: TGCGCCAGCAGCGAAACTAGCCGGAGGCAGTATTTT. Residues: CASSETSRRQYF.

The chain is built from TRBV5-1 and TRBJ2-2, with TRBD1 matching 9 bases. The CDR3 sequence is 15 residues long. Germline CDR1 SGHRS, CDR2 YFSETQ. The V and J ends lost 4 bases and 3 bases, in that order; junction bases with no gene match: 4. The CDR3 sequence is CASSPGQGHTGELFF. CDR3 nucleotide sequence: TGCGCCAGCAGCCCGGGACAGGGACACACCGGGGAGCTGTTTTTT.

This chain uses TRBV24-1 with TRBJ2-3, with D possibly being TRBD1 (5 bases). Germline V lookup: CDR1 KGHDR, CDR2 SFDVKD. The length of the CDR3 is 17 residues. The germline V and J ends were trimmed by 4 bases and 0 bases, with 16 bases remaining between them. The CDR3 spells CATSDPDRNPSTDTQYF. The CDR3 coding sequence is TGTGCCACCAGTGACCCTGACAGAAACCCAAGCACAGATACGCAGTATTTT.

The chain has TRBV25-1 and TRBJ1-4; no clear D. Per the germline V gene, CDR1 is MGHDK and CDR2 is SYGVNS. The V and J ends lost 4 bases and 0 bases respectively, with 9 bases between them. The CDR3 totals 15 residues. The CDR3 here is CASSGSRATNEKLFF. The DNA of the CDR3 is TGTGCCAGCAGTGGGTCGAGAGCAACTAATGAAAAACTGTTTTTT.

The chain joins TRBV14 to TRBJ1-2, with D uncertain. Germline CDR1 is SGHDN and CDR2 is FVKESK. The CDR3 covers 15 residues. The V and J ends lost 0 bases and 0 bases respectively, with 8 bases between them. The CDR3 DNA sequence: TGTGCCAGCAGCCAAGAGTTCGGAGCTAACTATGGCTACACCTTC. This codes for CASSQEFGANYGYTF.